This T cell receptor beta chain is drawn from a study of T cells in Graves' hyperthyroidism and ophthalmopathy. In this sample, this clonotype turned up once. CDR1 and CDR2 from the germline V gene are SQVTM and ANQGSEA. The length of the CDR3 is 15 residues. V lost 4 bases and J lost 2; bases outside the gene matches: 4. The source material, RNA transcripts, was used to amplify TCR beta CDR3 regions. First-round RT-PCR targeting the TCR CDR3 was performed with the HTBI primer set. Each CDR3 protein is one row after TCRdb ran MiXCR on the multiplex PCR reads. The sample shows fewer than 600,000 distinct CDR3 sequences, roughly 15% of them seen only once.

This receptor was obtained from a woman aged 40 to 55 with Graves' hyperthyroidism. Sequencing was carried out using blood. The gene calls are TRBV29-1 and TRBJ2-1; 11 bases line up with TRBD2. CDR3 in DNA: TGCAGCGTTGTAGCTAGCGGGAGGCCCTACAATGAGCAGTTCTTC. Protein product: CSVVASGRPYNEQFF.